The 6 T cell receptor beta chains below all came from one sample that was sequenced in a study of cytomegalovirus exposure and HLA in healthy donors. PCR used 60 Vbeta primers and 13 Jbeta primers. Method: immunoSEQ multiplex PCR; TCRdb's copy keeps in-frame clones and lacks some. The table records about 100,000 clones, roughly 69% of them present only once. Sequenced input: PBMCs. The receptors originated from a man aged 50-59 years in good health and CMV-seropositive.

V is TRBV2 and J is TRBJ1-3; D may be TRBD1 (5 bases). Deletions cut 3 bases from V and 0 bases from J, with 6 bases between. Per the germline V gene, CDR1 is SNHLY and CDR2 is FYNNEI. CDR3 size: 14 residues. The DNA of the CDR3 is TGTGCCAGCAGTGACACAGGCTCTGGAAACACCATATATTTT. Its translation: CASSDTGSGNTIYF.

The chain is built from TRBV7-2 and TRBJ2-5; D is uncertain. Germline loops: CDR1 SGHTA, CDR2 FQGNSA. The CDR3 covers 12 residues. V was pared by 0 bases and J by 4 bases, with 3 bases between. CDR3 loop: CASSLARETQYF. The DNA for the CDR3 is TGTGCCAGCAGCTTAGCGCGAGAGACCCAGTACTTC.

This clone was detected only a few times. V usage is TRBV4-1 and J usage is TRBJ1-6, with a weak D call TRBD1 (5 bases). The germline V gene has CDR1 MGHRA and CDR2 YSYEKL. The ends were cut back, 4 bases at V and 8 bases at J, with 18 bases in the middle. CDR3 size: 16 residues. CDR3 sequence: CASSLQGGHSYSPLHF. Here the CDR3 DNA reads TGCGCCAGCAGCCTACAAGGTGGACATTCCTATTCACCCCTCCACTTT.

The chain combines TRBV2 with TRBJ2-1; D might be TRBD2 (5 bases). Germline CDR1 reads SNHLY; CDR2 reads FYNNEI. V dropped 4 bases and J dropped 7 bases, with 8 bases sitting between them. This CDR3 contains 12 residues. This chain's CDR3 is CASSVTGNEQFF. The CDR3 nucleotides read TGTGCCAGCAGTGTGACGGGGAATGAGCAGTTCTTC. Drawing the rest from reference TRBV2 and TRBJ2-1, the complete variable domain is EPEVTQTPSHQVTQMGQEVILRCVPISNHLYFYWYRQILGQKVEFLVSFYNNEISEKSEIFDDQFSVERPDGSNFTLKIRSTKLEDSAMYFCASSVTGNEQFFGPGTRLTVL.

CDR3 coding DNA: TGCAGTGCTAGAGATCGGACTAGCGCGTACTTC. Translated: CSARDRTSAYF. This sequence joins TRBV20-1 and TRBJ2-5; 9 bases fit TRBD2. Germline CDR1 and CDR2: DFQATT and SNEGSKA (reference sequence). The CDR3 contains 11 residues. The J segment lost 13 bases and the V segment lost 0 bases, leaving 3 bases of the junction unmatched.

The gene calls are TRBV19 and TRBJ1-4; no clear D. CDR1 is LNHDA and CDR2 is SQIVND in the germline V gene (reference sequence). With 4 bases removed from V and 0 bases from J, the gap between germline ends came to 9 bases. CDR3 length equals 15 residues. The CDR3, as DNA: TGTGCCAGTAGTACCACCTATGCAACTAATGAAAAACTGTTTTTT. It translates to CASSTTYATNEKLFF.